Described below is a single T cell receptor (beta chain) sequence and its context. This specimen comes from a study of blood T cell repertoires in COVID-19. Study details: Sites across the United States, Italy and Spain contributed samples from acute and convalescent COVID-19. The analysed material was cDNA or gDNA that came from T cells, B-cell-depleted T cells, or PBMCs.

Deletions cut 5 bases from V and 7 bases from J, with 12 bases between. The CDR3 totals 13 residues. CDR1 and CDR2 from the germline V gene are SGHVS and FQNEAQ. As processed by the authors: The assay estimated nucleated cells by amplifying reference gene primers. The repertoire was sequenced with immunoSEQ multiplex PCR; TCRdb's copy has only in-frame clones and lacks some. V, J and clone size derive from that table, while D and trimming were established from the DNA sequence. The sample lists about 95,000 clones; under 90% were seen once. The rearrangement joins TRBV7-8 to TRBJ2-1; D may be TRBD1 (6 bases). This clonotype was sampled from a human donor in a cohort sampled during active COVID-19. Sample: peripheral blood. The CDR3 DNA is TGTGCCAGCAGCCCGAACAGGGTAAATGAGCAGTTCTTC. Translated, it gives CASSPNRVNEQFF.